This T cell receptor beta chain was observed in a study of metastatic and nonmetastatic thyroid tumors. Study in general: Peripheral blood and tumor or nodule samples from malignant and benign thyroid patients were compared.

This clone is medium-sized by share. Antigen: not known. This could be a read error, since a much larger clone is one nucleotide away. Every patient underwent thyroid surgery untreated. In the original analysis: A classifier for distant metastasis in papillary thyroid cancer was constructed using CDR3 differences observed across clinicopathological groups. From the PCR reads, TCRdb re-called clones with MiXCR. TCRdb's processing, not the authors' own work, is the source of the V and J calls. The sample consists of under 5,000 clones, around 36% of them appearing once. The study, taken as a whole, reports: TCR beta diversity was reportedly significantly higher in malignant thyroid tumors than benign nodules, in blood and tumor.

The CDR3 loop spans 12 amino acids. The chain has TRBV12-3 or TRBV12-4 and TRBJ1-2, with D unresolved. The sequence came from a female donor with papillary thyroid cancer or a benign thyroid nodule (not recorded which). Some clones in this sample may be carry-over from other donors' samples. The source material was adjacent normal tissue. The CDR3 DNA follows: TGTGCCTGCAGCCCCAGGATCTATGGCTACACCTTC. As protein: CACSPRIYGYTF.